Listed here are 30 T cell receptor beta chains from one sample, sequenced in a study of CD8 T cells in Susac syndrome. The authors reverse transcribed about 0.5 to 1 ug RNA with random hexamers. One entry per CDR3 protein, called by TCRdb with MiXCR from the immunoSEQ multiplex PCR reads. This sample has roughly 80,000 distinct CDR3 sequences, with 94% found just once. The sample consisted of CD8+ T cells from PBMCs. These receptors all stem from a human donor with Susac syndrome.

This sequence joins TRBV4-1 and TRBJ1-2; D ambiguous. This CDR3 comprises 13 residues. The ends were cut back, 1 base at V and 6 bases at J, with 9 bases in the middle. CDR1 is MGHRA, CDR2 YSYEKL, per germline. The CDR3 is CASSQVGDDGYTF. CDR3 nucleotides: TGCGCCAGCAGCCAAGTTGGAGACGATGGCTACACCTTC.

CDR3 loop: CSASGDRPYEQYF. The CDR3 region has the DNA TGCAGTGCTAGTGGGGACCGACCCTACGAGCAGTACTTC. V gene TRBV20-1 combines with J gene TRBJ2-7; D tentatively fits TRBD1 or TRBD2 (5 bases each). Trimming left V 3 bases short and J 2 bases short, with 11 bases between. There are 13 residues in the CDR3. Looked up from germline, CDR1 is DFQATT and CDR2 is SNEGSKA (reference sequence).

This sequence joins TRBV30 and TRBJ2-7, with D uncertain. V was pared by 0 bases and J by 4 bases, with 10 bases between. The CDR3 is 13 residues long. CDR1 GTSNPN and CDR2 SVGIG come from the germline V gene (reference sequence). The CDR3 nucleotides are TGTGCCTGGAGTGTAGGCAGAGTGTACGAGCAGTACTTC. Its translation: CAWSVGRVYEQYF.

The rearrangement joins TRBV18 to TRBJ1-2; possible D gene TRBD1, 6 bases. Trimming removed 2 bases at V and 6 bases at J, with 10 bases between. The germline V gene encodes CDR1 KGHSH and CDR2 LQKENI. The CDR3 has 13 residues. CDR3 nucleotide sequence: TGTGCCAGCTCACCAAACAGGGAGGATGGCTACACCTTC. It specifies CASSPNREDGYTF.

The CDR3 nucleotides read TGTGCCAGCAGTTTCGGTGACGTACGTAATGAGCAGTTCTTC. Amino acid sequence: CASSFGDVRNEQFF. The chain is built from TRBV27 and TRBJ2-1; D is ambiguous. This CDR3 contains 14 residues. Trimming shortened V by 3 bases and J by 7 bases, and 13 bases separated the two germline ends. The V gene's germline CDR1 is MNHEY and CDR2 SMNVEV (reference sequence).

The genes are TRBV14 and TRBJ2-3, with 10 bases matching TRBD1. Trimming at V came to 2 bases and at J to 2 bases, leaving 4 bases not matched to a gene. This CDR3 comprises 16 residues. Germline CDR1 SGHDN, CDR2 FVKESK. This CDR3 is CASSQRTGGNTDTQYF. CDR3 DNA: TGTGCCAGCAGCCAACGGACAGGGGGGAACACAGATACGCAGTATTTT.

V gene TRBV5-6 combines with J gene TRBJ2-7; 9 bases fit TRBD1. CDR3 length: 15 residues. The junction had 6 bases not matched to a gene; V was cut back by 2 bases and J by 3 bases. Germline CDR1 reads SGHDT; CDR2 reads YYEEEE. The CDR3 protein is CASSFHGQGSYEQYF. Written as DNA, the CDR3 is TGTGCCAGCAGCTTTCACGGACAGGGGAGCTACGAGCAGTACTTC.

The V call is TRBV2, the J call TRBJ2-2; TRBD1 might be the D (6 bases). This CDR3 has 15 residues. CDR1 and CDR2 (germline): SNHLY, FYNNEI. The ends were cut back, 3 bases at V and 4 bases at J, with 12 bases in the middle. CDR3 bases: TGTGCCAGCAGTGACTGGGGGCAATCCACCGGGGAGCTGTTTTTT. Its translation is CASSDWGQSTGELFF.

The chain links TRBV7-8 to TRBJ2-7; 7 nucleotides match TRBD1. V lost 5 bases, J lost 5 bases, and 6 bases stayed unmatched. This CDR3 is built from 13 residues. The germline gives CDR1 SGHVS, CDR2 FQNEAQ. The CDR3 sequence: CASSPRGNHEQYF. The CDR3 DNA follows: TGTGCCAGCAGCCCCAGGGGGAATCACGAGCAGTACTTC.

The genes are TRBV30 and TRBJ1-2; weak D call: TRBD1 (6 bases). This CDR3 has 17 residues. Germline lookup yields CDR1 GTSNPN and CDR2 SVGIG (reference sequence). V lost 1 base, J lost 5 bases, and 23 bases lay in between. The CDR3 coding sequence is TGTGCCTGGAGTGACTTCGTAGGAGACAGGAGTTCGTATGGCTACACCTTC. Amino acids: CAWSDFVGDRSSYGYTF.

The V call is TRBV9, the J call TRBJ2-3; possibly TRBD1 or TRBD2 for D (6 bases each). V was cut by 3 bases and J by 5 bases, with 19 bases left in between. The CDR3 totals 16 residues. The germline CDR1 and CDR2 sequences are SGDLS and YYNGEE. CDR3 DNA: TGTGCCAGCAGCGCGCAGGGGAGGACCGGGAAAGATACGCAGTATTTT. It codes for CASSAQGRTGKDTQYF.

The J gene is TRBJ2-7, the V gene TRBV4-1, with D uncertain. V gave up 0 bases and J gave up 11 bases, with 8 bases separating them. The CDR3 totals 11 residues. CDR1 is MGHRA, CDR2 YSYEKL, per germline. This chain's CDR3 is CASSQDNEEYF. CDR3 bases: TGCGCCAGCAGCCAAGATAACGAAGAGTACTTC.

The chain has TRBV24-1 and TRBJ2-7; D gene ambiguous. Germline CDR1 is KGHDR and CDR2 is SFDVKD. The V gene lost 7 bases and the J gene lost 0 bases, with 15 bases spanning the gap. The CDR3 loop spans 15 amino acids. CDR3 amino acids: CATSRAQASSYEQYF. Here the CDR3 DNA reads TGTGCCACCAGCCGGGCGCAGGCCAGCTCCTACGAGCAGTACTTC.

CDR3 in DNA: TGTGCCAGCAGTTACTCTCGGCAGAACTACGAGCAGTACTTC. It encodes CASSYSRQNYEQYF. V usage is TRBV6-6 and J usage is TRBJ2-7; no clear D gene. V was clipped by 0 bases and J by 3 bases, with 9 bases between them. Germline assignment: CDR1 MNHNY and CDR2 SVGAGI (reference sequence). This CDR3 is 14 amino acids long.

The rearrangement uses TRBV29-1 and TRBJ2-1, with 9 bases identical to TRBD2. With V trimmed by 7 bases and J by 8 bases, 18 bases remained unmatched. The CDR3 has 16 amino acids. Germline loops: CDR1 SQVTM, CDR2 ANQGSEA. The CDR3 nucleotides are TGCAGCGCCTGGGTGACTAGCGGTGCTGGGCCCGATGAGCAGTTCTTC. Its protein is CSAWVTSGAGPDEQFF.

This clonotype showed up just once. The CDR3 protein is CASSRPGQGETQYF. The CDR3 region has the DNA TGTGCCAGCAGCCGCCCGGGACAGGGAGAGACCCAGTACTTC. V usage is TRBV7-9 and J usage is TRBJ2-5; 9 bases are a match to TRBD1. This CDR3 has 14 residues. CDR1 SEHNR and CDR2 FQNEAQ come from the germline V gene (reference sequence). Trimming at V came to 5 bases and at J to 4 bases, leaving 5 bases not matched to a gene.

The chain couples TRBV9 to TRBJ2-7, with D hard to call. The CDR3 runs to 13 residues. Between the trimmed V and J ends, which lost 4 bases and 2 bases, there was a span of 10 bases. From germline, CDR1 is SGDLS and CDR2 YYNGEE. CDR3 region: CASSQGNTYEQYF. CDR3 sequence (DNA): TGTGCCAGCAGCCAAGGGAATACCTACGAGCAGTACTTC.

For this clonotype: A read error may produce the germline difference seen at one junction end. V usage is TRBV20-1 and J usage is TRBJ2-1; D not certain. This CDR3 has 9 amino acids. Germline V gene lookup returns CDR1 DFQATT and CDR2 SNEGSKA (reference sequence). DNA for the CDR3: TGCAGTGCCTCGGGTAGTGAGTCCTTC. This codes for CSASGSESF.

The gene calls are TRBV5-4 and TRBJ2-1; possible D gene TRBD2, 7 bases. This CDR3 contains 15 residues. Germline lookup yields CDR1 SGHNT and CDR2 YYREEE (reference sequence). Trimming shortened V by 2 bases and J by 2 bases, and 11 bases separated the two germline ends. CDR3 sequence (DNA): TGTGCCAGCAGCTTACGGGGGGCCACCTACAATGAGCAGTTCTTC. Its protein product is CASSLRGATYNEQFF. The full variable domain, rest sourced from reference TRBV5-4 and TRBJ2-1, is ETGVTQSPTHLIKTRGQQVTLRCSSQSGHNTVSWYQQALGQGPQFIFQYYREEENGRGNFPPRFSGLQFPNYSSELNVNALELDDSALYLCASSLRGATYNEQFFGPGTRLTVL.

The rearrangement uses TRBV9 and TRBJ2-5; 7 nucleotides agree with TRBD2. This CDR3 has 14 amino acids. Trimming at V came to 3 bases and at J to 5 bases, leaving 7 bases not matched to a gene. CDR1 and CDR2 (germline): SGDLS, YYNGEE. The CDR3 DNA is TGTGCCAGCAGCGCCGACGGACTAGTGGAGACCCAGTACTTC. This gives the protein CASSADGLVETQYF.

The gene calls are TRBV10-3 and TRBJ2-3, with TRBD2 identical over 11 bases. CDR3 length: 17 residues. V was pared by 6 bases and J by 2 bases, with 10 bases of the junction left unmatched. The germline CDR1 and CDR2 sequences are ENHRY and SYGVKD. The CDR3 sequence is CAISDELAGASTDTQYF. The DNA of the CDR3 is TGTGCCATCAGCGATGAACTAGCGGGGGCCTCCACAGATACGCAGTATTTT.

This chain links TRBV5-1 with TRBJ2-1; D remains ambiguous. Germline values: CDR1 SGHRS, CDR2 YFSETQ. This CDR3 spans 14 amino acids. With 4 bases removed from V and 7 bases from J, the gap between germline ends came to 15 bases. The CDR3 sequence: CASSQDRIGNEQFF. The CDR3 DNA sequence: TGCGCCAGCAGCCAGGACCGTATTGGGAATGAGCAGTTCTTC.

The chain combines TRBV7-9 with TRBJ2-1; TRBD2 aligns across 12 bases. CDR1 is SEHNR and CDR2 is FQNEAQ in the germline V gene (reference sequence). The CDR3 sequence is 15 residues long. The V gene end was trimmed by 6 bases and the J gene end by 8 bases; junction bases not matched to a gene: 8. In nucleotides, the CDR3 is TGTGCCAGCAGTTCCTGGACTAGCGGGGAAGATGAGCAGTTCTTC. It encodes CASSSWTSGEDEQFF.

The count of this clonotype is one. CDR3 loop: CATDQDRGNQPQHF. The CDR3 DNA reads as TGTGCCACCGATCAGGACAGGGGGAATCAGCCCCAGCATTTT. The rearrangement links TRBV15 to TRBJ1-5; 10 bases are a match to TRBD1. Trimming took 8 bases from V and 4 from J; bases not matched to a gene: 5. The CDR3 covers 14 residues. Germline-derived CDR1 and CDR2 are LNHNV and YYDKDF (reference sequence).

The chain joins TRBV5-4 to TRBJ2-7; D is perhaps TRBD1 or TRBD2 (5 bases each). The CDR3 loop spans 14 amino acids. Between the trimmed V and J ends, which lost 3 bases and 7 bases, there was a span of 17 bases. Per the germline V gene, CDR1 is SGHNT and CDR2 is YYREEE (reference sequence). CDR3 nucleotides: TGTGCCAGCAGCTATGGGACCGGGACGAAGGAGCAGTACTTC. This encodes CASSYGTGTKEQYF. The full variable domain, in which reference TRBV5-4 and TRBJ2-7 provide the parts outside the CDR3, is ETGVTQSPTHLIKTRGQQVTLRCSSQSGHNTVSWYQQALGQGPQFIFQYYREEENGRGNFPPRFSGLQFPNYSSELNVNALELDDSALYLCASSYGTGTKEQYFGPGTRLTVT.

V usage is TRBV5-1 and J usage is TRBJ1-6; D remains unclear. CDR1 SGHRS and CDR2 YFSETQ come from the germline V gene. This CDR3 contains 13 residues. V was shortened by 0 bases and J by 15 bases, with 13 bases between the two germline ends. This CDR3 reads CASSLDPGFNLHF. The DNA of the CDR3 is TGCGCCAGCAGCTTGGACCCGGGGTTTAACCTCCACTTT.

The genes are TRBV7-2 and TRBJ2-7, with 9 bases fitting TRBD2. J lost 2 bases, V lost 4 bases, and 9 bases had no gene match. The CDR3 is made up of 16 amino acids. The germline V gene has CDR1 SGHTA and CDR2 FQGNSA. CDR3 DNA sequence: TGTGCCAGCAGCTCGTTAGCGGGGGCCGGCGCCTACGAGCAGTACTTC. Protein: CASSSLAGAGAYEQYF.

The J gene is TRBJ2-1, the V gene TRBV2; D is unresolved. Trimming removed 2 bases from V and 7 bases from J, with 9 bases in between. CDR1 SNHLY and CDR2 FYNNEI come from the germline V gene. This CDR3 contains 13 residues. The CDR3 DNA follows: TGTGCCAGCAGTGAAAGATGGGGTAATGAGCAGTTCTTC. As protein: CASSERWGNEQFF.

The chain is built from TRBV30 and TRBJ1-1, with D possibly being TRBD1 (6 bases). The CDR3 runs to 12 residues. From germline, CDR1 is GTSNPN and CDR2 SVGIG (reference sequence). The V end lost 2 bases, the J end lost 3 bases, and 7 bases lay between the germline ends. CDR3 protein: CAWSRGYTEAFF. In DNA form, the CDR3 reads TGTGCCTGGAGTAGGGGGTACACTGAAGCTTTCTTT.

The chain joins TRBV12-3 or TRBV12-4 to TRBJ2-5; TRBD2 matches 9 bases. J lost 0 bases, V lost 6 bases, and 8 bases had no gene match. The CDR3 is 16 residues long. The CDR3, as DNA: TGTGCCAGCAGAGCCCCGGGACTAGCTTACCAAGAGACCCAGTACTTC. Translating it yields CASRAPGLAYQETQYF.